Sequencing of this T cell receptor beta chain was carried out in a study of shared clonotypes between healthy human individuals. Study-level information: The plates for each donor numbered three CD4 naive, three CD4 memory, two CD8 naive and one CD8 memory.

Concerning this clone: Its antigen remains unidentified.

Overall study results and limits: Tissues were not sampled, only blood, and their repertoires likely differ.

200 to 250 ng DNA, 30,000 or so T cell genomes, went into each sorted-subset replicate PCR. Source study methods: ImmunoSEQ output held junction-only sequences without quality scores, so filtering differed. Some clones are missing from TCRdb's copy, which holds only in-frame ones; the method was immunoSEQ multiplex PCR. That table furnishes V, J and clone size, whereas the DNA furnished D and trimming. The table includes 150,000 to 200,000 clones, about 93% detected once. This TCR was sampled from a young woman in good health. Sequenced material: naive CD4+ T cells sorted from blood. As for subset: CD45RA+ positively selected.

The chain's CDR3 is CASSLSEGTEAFF. The DNA for the CDR3 is TGTGCCAGCAGCCTAAGCGAGGGTACTGAAGCTTTCTTT. V usage is TRBV11-2 and J usage is TRBJ1-1; D gene ambiguous. CDR1 SGHAT and CDR2 FQNNGV come from the germline V gene. The CDR3 has 13 amino acids. The V gene lost 5 bases and the J gene lost 5 bases, with 12 bases spanning the gap.